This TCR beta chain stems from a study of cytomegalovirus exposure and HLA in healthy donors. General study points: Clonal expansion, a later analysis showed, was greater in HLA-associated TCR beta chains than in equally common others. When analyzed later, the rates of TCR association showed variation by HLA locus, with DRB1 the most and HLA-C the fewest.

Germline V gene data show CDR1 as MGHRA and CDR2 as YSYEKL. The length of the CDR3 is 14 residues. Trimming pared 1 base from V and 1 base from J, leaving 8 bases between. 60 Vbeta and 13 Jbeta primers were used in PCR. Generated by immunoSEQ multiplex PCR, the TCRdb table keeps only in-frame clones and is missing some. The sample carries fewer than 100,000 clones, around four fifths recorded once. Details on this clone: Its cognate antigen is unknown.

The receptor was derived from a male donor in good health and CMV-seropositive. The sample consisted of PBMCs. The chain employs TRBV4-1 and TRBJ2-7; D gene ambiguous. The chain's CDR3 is CASSQALPSYEQYF. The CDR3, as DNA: TGCGCCAGCAGCCAAGCCCTTCCTTCCTACGAGCAGTACTTC.